Shown below are 5 T cell receptor beta chains from a single sample sequenced in a study of memory CD4+ T cells and cytomegalovirus serostatus. Sequencing was performed with immunoSEQ multiplex PCR; in TCRdb, only in-frame clones are kept and a portion is missing. The sample has 35,000 to 55,000 clones, around 80% seen once; the top ten hold roughly 2%. The sort gate was single viable CD3+CD4+CD8-CD45RO+ cells for memory CD4+ T cells. Source material: memory CD4+ T cells from blood. These receptors originate from an adult in good health and CMV-seronegative.

This clone was detected only a few times. The rearrangement links TRBV12-5 to TRBJ1-5; TRBD1 matches at 7 bases. Per germline, CDR1 LGHNT and CDR2 FRNRAP. This CDR3 is built from 17 residues. Trimming took 7 bases from V and 4 from J; bases not matched to a gene: 16. The CDR3 sequence is CASAPPGQTGRNQPQHF. The DNA of the CDR3 is TGTGCTAGTGCCCCACCTGGCCAGACAGGGAGGAATCAGCCCCAGCATTTT.

This clone was seen only once. The J gene is TRBJ1-6, the V gene TRBV6-5; TRBD1 aligns across 8 bases. CDR3 size: 15 residues. After removal of 5 bases from V and 7 bases from J, the junction contained 7 bases not matched to a gene. CDR1 is MNHEY, CDR2 SVGAGI, per germline. CDR3: CASSRWTGMNSPLHF. CDR3 nucleotides: TGTGCCAGCAGTAGATGGACAGGGATGAATTCACCCCTCCACTTT.

A few counts support this clone. J is TRBJ1-3 and V is TRBV5-1; 7 bases line up with TRBD1. V was pared by 4 bases and J by 9 bases, with 7 bases of the junction left unmatched. The CDR3 spans 13 residues. Germline V lookup: CDR1 SGHRS, CDR2 YFSETQ. The CDR3 coding sequence is TGCGCCAGCAGCGAGGACAGGTCGGGCACCATATATTTT. This translates into CASSEDRSGTIYF.

This chain links TRBV5-1 with TRBJ2-7; 7 bases agree with TRBD1. The CDR3 totals 15 residues. Germline V gene sequence: CDR1 SGHRS, CDR2 YFSETQ. The V and J ends lost 0 bases and 3 bases, in that order; junction bases with no gene match: 6. This chain's CDR3 is CASSLETGPYYEQYF. The DNA for the CDR3 is TGCGCCAGCAGCTTGGAGACAGGGCCTTACTACGAGCAGTACTTC.

V and J are TRBV5-1 and TRBJ1-1; maybe TRBD1 (5 bases). This CDR3 is built from 14 residues. CDR1 is SGHRS, CDR2 YFSETQ, per germline. Trimming shortened V by 6 bases and J by 0 bases, and 12 bases separated the two germline ends. In DNA form, the CDR3 reads TGCGCCAGCAAGGAAGGGGATTTGAACACTGAAGCTTTCTTT. This sequence encodes CASKEGDLNTEAFF. Drawing the rest from reference TRBV5-1 and TRBJ1-1, the complete variable domain is KAGVTQTPRYLIKTRGQQVTLSCSPISGHRSVSWYQQTPGQGLQFLFEYFSETQRNKGNFPGRFSGRQFSNSRSEMNVSTLELGDSALYLCASKEGDLNTEAFFGQGTRLTVV.